This T cell receptor beta chain was obtained from a study of T cell repertoires in cytomegalovirus infection. Study at large: An indication of both CMV infection and matching HLA type came from public TCR beta signatures.

TCRdb processed the reads anew with MiXCR; each CDR3 protein has one entry. The profile shows some 560,000 distinct CDR3 sequences, under 45% of them singletons. To note about this clonotype: Its antigen is undetermined.

Germline CDR1 is LNHDA and CDR2 is SQIVND (reference sequence). The CDR3 covers 14 residues. Trimming shortened V by 4 bases and J by 5 bases, and 12 bases separated the two germline ends. Sequenced here: cultured PBMCs, sampled from culture after CMV antigen stimulation. The sequence came from a human donor in good health (CMV status not recorded). Some clones in this sample may be carry-over from other donors' samples. The V gene is TRBV19, the J gene TRBJ2-1, with D possibly being TRBD2 (5 bases). The CDR3 sequence: CASSRGLANNEQFF. Written as DNA, the CDR3 is TGTGCCAGTAGTAGGGGTCTAGCAAACAATGAGCAGTTCTTC.